The 30 T cell receptor beta chains listed next were all sequenced from one sample in a study of cytotoxic CD8 clonotypes in ibrutinib-treated CLL. The data were produced by immunoSEQ multiplex PCR, yet TCRdb's version contains in-frame clones alone and is incomplete. The table includes some 92,000 clones, approximately 77% detected once. The input for sequencing was PBMCs, taken after 24 months of ibrutinib treatment. The receptor source for this set is a human donor with chronic lymphocytic leukemia.

The genes are TRBV5-6 and TRBJ2-5; 7 nucleotides match TRBD1. The CDR3 contains 13 residues. After removal of 4 bases from V and 5 bases from J, the junction contained 5 bases not matched to a gene. Germline V CDR1 and CDR2: SGHDT, YYEEEE. The CDR3 loop reads CASSDRVQETQYF. CDR3 DNA: TGTGCCAGCAGCGACAGGGTGCAGGAGACCCAGTACTTC.

This clone has only a few counts. The chain uses TRBV20-1 and TRBJ1-1; D is undetermined. The ends were cut back, 4 bases at V and 1 base at J, with 4 bases in the middle. CDR1 is DFQATT and CDR2 is SNEGSKA in the germline V gene (reference sequence). This CDR3 is built from 11 residues. CDR3 in DNA: TGCAGTGCTACCCAGAACACTGAAGCTTTCTTT. Translation gives CSATQNTEAFF.

The V and J genes are TRBV19 and TRBJ1-2; D unclear. In germline, CDR1 is LNHDA, CDR2 SQIVND (reference sequence). V was cut by 2 bases and J by 7 bases, with 17 bases left in between. The CDR3 has 15 residues. CDR3 region: CASSIRPPEIGGYTF. The CDR3 DNA reads as TGTGCCAGTAGTATACGGCCCCCCGAGATCGGTGGCTACACCTTC.

The J gene is TRBJ2-4, the V gene TRBV7-2; D perhaps matches TRBD2 (7 bases). The CDR3 contains 16 residues. The germline V and J ends were trimmed by 3 bases and 1 base, with 13 bases remaining between them. Germline lookup yields CDR1 SGHTA and CDR2 FQGNSA. CDR3 DNA sequence: TGTGCCAGCAGCTTTGGGGGGGCGCACGCCAAAAACATTCAGTACTTC. Translation: CASSFGGAHAKNIQYF. The full variable domain, its missing parts supplied by reference TRBV7-2 and TRBJ2-4, is GAGVSQSPSNKVTEKGKDVELRCDPISGHTALYWYRQSLGQGLEFLIYFQGNSAPDKSGLPSDRFSAERTGGSVSTLTIQRTQQEDSAVYLCASSFGGAHAKNIQYFGAGTRLSVL.

V usage is TRBV6-1 and J usage is TRBJ1-1; D unresolved. This CDR3 spans 12 amino acids. Germline CDR1 MNHNS, CDR2 SASEGT. Deletions cut 5 bases from V and 2 bases from J, with 6 bases between. DNA of the CDR3: TGTGCCAGCAGTTATGTTAACACTGAAGCTTTCTTT. This sequence encodes CASSYVNTEAFF.

The chain's CDR3 is CASSTPGQGTGEQYF. The DNA of the CDR3 is TGTGCCAGCAGTACCCCGGGACAGGGTACGGGTGAGCAGTACTTC. The chain employs TRBV28 and TRBJ2-7; 9 nucleotides match TRBD1. The CDR3 runs 15 residues. In germline, CDR1 is MDHEN, CDR2 SYDVKM. Trimming at V came to 5 bases and at J to 7 bases, leaving 12 bases not matched to a gene.

This clone was detected only a few times. The chain recombines TRBV29-1 with TRBJ2-7; TRBD1 aligns across 8 bases. The V and J ends lost 6 bases and 9 bases, in that order; junction bases with no gene match: 16. CDR1 SQVTM and CDR2 ANQGSEA come from the germline V gene. The CDR3 consists of 14 residues. The DNA for the CDR3 is TGCAGCGTAGTCCCGGGACAGGAAGCTGTTGGGCAGTACTTC. Translating gives CSVVPGQEAVGQYF.

In nucleotides, the CDR3 is TGTGCCAGCCGGGGACTATTGAACACCGGGGAGCTGTTTTTT. This gives the protein CASRGLLNTGELFF. V gene TRBV27 combines with J gene TRBJ2-2, with TRBD2 matching 7 bases. The germline V gene encodes CDR1 MNHEY and CDR2 SMNVEV (reference sequence). J lost 1 base, V lost 8 bases, and 4 bases had no gene match. This CDR3 spans 14 amino acids.

V gene TRBV7-8 combines with J gene TRBJ1-1, with a possible D match to TRBD1 (6 bases). This CDR3 contains 16 residues. Germline V gene lookup returns CDR1 SGHVS and CDR2 FQNEAQ. The V end was cut by 0 bases, the J end by 1 base, with 12 bases between. The CDR3 DNA reads as TGTGCCAGCAGCTTAGCGCACAGGGTTACGAACACTGAAGCTTTCTTT. Its protein product is CASSLAHRVTNTEAFF.

This sequence joins TRBV10-3 and TRBJ1-1, with 8 bases lining up with TRBD1. Germline V gene data show CDR1 as ENHRY and CDR2 as SYGVKD. Trimming removed 5 bases from V and 1 base from J; junction bases left unmatched: 3. The CDR3 sequence is 14 residues long. The CDR3 DNA sequence: TGTGCCATCAGTACTGACAGGGGGAACACTGAAGCTTTCTTT. Amino acid sequence: CAISTDRGNTEAFF.

This clone showed up just once. The gene calls are TRBV28 and TRBJ2-7, with TRBD1 matching over 7 bases. This CDR3 region has 15 residues. V dropped 4 bases and J dropped 3; count of bases not matched to a gene: 9. Germline V gene data show CDR1 as MDHEN and CDR2 as SYDVKM. CDR3 region: CASSSPLQGDYEQYF. The CDR3 region has the DNA TGTGCCAGCAGTTCTCCTCTTCAGGGGGACTACGAGCAGTACTTC.

This chain uses TRBV5-1 with TRBJ2-3; 11 bases match TRBD2. The CDR3 has 15 residues. Unmatched junction bases numbered 0, after V lost 0 bases and J lost 3 bases. Germline V gene lookup returns CDR1 SGHRS and CDR2 YFSETQ. As DNA, the CDR3 is TGCGCCAGCAGCTTGGGACTAGCGGGGACAGATACGCAGTATTTT. Its translation is CASSLGLAGTDTQYF.

The chain joins TRBV23-1 to TRBJ2-1; TRBD1 is a possible D gene (7 bases). TRBV23-1 falls under the ORF class, with uncertain function. The CDR3 consists of 16 residues. The ends were cut back, 4 bases at V and 6 bases at J, with 19 bases in the middle. CDR3 sequence (DNA): TGCGCCAGCAGTCGAGTGCGGGACAGCTACATCAATGAGCAGTTCTTC. Its protein product is CASSRVRDSYINEQFF.

This clone was observed a handful of times. The chain carries TRBV7-9 and TRBJ1-2; D perhaps matches TRBD1 (5 bases). This CDR3 has 13 residues. Germline V gene sequence: CDR1 SEHNR, CDR2 FQNEAQ (reference sequence). With 8 bases removed from V and 4 bases from J, the gap between germline ends came to 14 bases. The CDR3 here is CASGGPRVYGYTF. CDR3 sequence (DNA): TGTGCCAGCGGAGGACCCAGGGTCTATGGCTACACCTTC.

This clone was counted a single time. This chain's CDR3 is CASSLVGGREQYF. In nucleotides, the CDR3 is TGTGCCAGCAGCTTAGTAGGGGGGCGCGAGCAGTACTTC. This rearrangement joins TRBV7-2 to TRBJ2-7; D is tentatively TRBD1 or TRBD2 (6 bases each). The germline gives CDR1 SGHTA, CDR2 FQGNSA. V shed 1 base and J shed 6 bases, with 10 bases lying between them. The CDR3 extends over 13 amino acids.

The chain recombines TRBV6-1 with TRBJ1-1; 8 bases fit TRBD1. The CDR3 runs to 14 residues. Germline loops: CDR1 MNHNS, CDR2 SASEGT. V lost 6 bases, J lost 6 bases, and 9 bases stayed unmatched. CDR3 amino acids: CASRYRTGRPEAFF. The CDR3 DNA sequence: TGTGCCAGCAGATACCGGACAGGGCGGCCTGAAGCTTTCTTT.

V gene TRBV5-1 combines with J gene TRBJ1-2, with D possibly being TRBD1 (5 bases). Germline V lookup: CDR1 SGHRS, CDR2 YFSETQ. This CDR3 has 16 residues. The V and J ends lost 4 bases and 0 bases respectively, with 16 bases between them. Here the CDR3 DNA reads TGCGCCAGCAGCCCTCTCGCGGGGGTGGCTAACTATGGCTACACCTTC. Protein product: CASSPLAGVANYGYTF.

V usage is TRBV6-5 and J usage is TRBJ2-7, with 11 bases aligning to TRBD1. CDR1 is MNHEY, CDR2 SVGAGI, per germline. CDR3 length equals 13 residues. Here the CDR3 DNA reads TGTGGAACGGGCGGGACAGGGGGCTACGAGCAGTACTTC. Translation: CGTGGTGGYEQYF.

The chain has TRBV5-1 and TRBJ2-2; 9 bases fit TRBD1. CDR3 size: 16 residues. After removal of 3 bases from V and 7 bases from J, the junction contained 10 bases not matched to a gene. Per the germline V gene, CDR1 is SGHRS and CDR2 is YFSETQ. CDR3 residues: CASSYSGTGLVGELFF. In nucleotides, the CDR3 is TGCGCCAGCAGCTACTCGGGGACAGGGTTGGTCGGGGAGCTGTTTTTT. Looking up the rest from reference TRBV5-1 and TRBJ2-2 gives the full variable domain: KAGVTQTPRYLIKTRGQQVTLSCSPISGHRSVSWYQQTPGQGLQFLFEYFSETQRNKGNFPGRFSGRQFSNSRSEMNVSTLELGDSALYLCASSYSGTGLVGELFFGEGSRLTVL.

This chain links TRBV9 with TRBJ1-4; a weak D match, TRBD1 (5 bases). The V and J ends lost 6 bases and 8 bases respectively, with 20 bases between them. Germline V gene data show CDR1 as SGDLS and CDR2 as YYNGEE. This CDR3 has 15 residues. The CDR3 sequence is CASTPRQGVNEKLFF. CDR3 in DNA: TGTGCCAGCACCCCAAGGCAAGGGGTGAACGAAAAACTGTTTTTT.

This rearrangement joins TRBV19 to TRBJ1-5, with unresolved D. The germline gives CDR1 LNHDA, CDR2 SQIVND (reference sequence). V shed 5 bases and J shed 3 bases, with 8 bases lying between them. The CDR3 runs to 13 residues. The CDR3 is CASSQDFNQPQHF. As DNA, the CDR3 is TGTGCCAGTAGTCAGGACTTCAATCAGCCCCAGCATTTT. Looking up the rest from reference TRBV19 and TRBJ1-5 gives the full variable domain: DGGITQSPKYLFRKEGQNVTLSCEQNLNHDAMYWYRQDPGQGLRLIYYSQIVNDFQKGDIAEGYSVSREKKESFPLTVTSAQKNPTAFYLCASSQDFNQPQHFGDGTRLSIL.

V is TRBV7-3 and J is TRBJ2-1, with a possible D match to TRBD1 (6 bases). The V and J ends lost 5 bases and 1 base respectively, with 9 bases between them. The CDR3 is 14 residues long. CDR1 is SGHTA, CDR2 FQGTGA, per germline. CDR3 residues: CASSMTGSYNEQFF. The CDR3 nucleotides read TGTGCCAGCAGCATGACAGGTTCCTACAATGAGCAGTTCTTC.

V usage is TRBV18 and J usage is TRBJ2-1; the match to TRBD1 covers 7 bases. V was pared by 3 bases and J by 6 bases, with 2 bases of the junction left unmatched. Germline V gene data show CDR1 as KGHSH and CDR2 as LQKENI. The CDR3 spans 13 residues. This CDR3 is CASSPRQGNEQFF. CDR3 DNA: TGTGCCAGCTCACCCCGACAGGGCAATGAGCAGTTCTTC.

The V gene is TRBV5-8, the J gene TRBJ2-3, with D perhaps TRBD1 or TRBD2 (5 bases each). This CDR3 has 17 amino acids. Germline V lookup: CDR1 SGHTS, CDR2 YDEGEE. V shed 4 bases and J shed 5 bases, with 23 bases lying between them. This chain's CDR3 is CASSGNTGAWSGDTQYF. The CDR3 region has the DNA TGTGCCAGCAGCGGAAATACCGGGGCCTGGAGTGGAGATACGCAGTATTTT.

This clone was observed a handful of times. The chain carries TRBV7-3 and TRBJ2-2, with 9 bases that match TRBD1. This CDR3 contains 17 residues. V lost 5 bases to trimming and J lost 5 bases; unmatched junction nucleotides: 12. In germline, CDR1 is SGHTA, CDR2 FQGTGA. CDR3 sequence reads: CASSPSYGTGRTGELFF. CDR3 bases: TGTGCCAGCAGCCCGTCTTACGGGACAGGGAGGACCGGGGAGCTGTTTTTT.

In its sample, this clone was seen once. J is TRBJ2-7 and V is TRBV9, with D possibly TRBD1 on 5 matching bases. Trimming stripped 4 bases from V and 6 bases from J, with 11 bases between. CDR3 length: 12 residues. Germline V lookup: CDR1 SGDLS, CDR2 YYNGEE. As DNA, the CDR3 is TGTGCCAGCAGCAGAGAGACAGCCGAGCAGTACTTC. Its translation is CASSRETAEQYF.

The V and J genes are TRBV7-9 and TRBJ2-1; 11 nucleotides match TRBD2. The CDR3 extends over 16 amino acids. Looked up from germline, CDR1 is SEHNR and CDR2 is FQNEAQ (reference sequence). V trimming: 5 bases; J trimming: 4 bases; junction bases outside the gene matches: 7. DNA for the CDR3: TGTGCCAGCAGCCTAAGGACTAGCGGGCTATACAATGAGCAGTTCTTC. It specifies CASSLRTSGLYNEQFF.

J is TRBJ1-1 and V is TRBV7-2; D remains unclear. Per the germline V gene, CDR1 is SGHTA and CDR2 is FQGNSA. With 0 bases removed from V and 1 base from J, the gap between germline ends came to 9 bases. The CDR3 is made up of 15 amino acids. This CDR3 reads CASSLALAGNTEAFF. The DNA for the CDR3 is TGTGCCAGCAGCTTAGCGCTAGCGGGGAACACTGAAGCTTTCTTT.

The V gene is TRBV30, the J gene TRBJ1-1; 7 bases agree with TRBD1. Germline V gene sequence: CDR1 GTSNPN, CDR2 SVGIG (reference sequence). V shed 0 bases and J 3 bases; nucleotides not matched to a gene: 10. The CDR3 runs 16 residues. The CDR3 DNA follows: TGTGCCTGGAGTGTACGATCTACAGGGGCTTACACTGAAGCTTTCTTT. Amino acids: CAWSVRSTGAYTEAFF.

This chain joins TRBV4-2 and TRBJ1-2, with 9 bases matching TRBD1. V lost 0 bases, J lost 7 bases, and 6 bases stayed unmatched. Germline V gene lookup returns CDR1 LGHNA and CDR2 YNFKEQ. The CDR3 runs 15 residues. CDR3 in amino acids: CASSQDGGQGFGYTF. The CDR3 coding sequence is TGTGCCAGCAGCCAAGATGGGGGACAGGGATTTGGCTACACCTTC.